This TCR beta chain derives from a study of cytomegalovirus exposure and HLA in healthy donors. These donors counted as nominally healthy when sampled, but unrecorded immune exposures were likely. PCR was performed using 60 Vbeta and 13 Jbeta primers. Only in-frame clones appear in the TCRdb table, and some are missing; sequencing was by immunoSEQ multiplex PCR. The repertoire has about 140,000 clones, 79% of them found once; the top ten carry approximately 6.2%. Study findings and constraints: Presence/absence analyses took donor sequencing depth as roughly uniform. About 87% or about 30% of the time was how often most TCR beta V segments were productive, according to an earlier analysis. DRB1 had the most TCR associations and HLA-C the fewest, a later analysis found, with rates varying by HLA locus.

Note on this clone: Its antigen is not identified.

The sample taken for sequencing was PBMCs. The sequence was obtained from a man in his forties in good health and CMV-seropositive.

CDR3 protein: CASSPGLGTDTQYF. As DNA, the CDR3 is TGTGCCAGCAGCCCCGGACTCGGCACAGATACGCAGTATTTT. The chain links TRBV13 to TRBJ2-3; a possible D gene is TRBD2 (5 bases). CDR1 and CDR2 (germline): PRHDT, FYEKMQ (reference sequence). Trimming shortened V by 5 bases and J by 1 base, and 10 bases separated the two germline ends. The CDR3 runs 14 residues.